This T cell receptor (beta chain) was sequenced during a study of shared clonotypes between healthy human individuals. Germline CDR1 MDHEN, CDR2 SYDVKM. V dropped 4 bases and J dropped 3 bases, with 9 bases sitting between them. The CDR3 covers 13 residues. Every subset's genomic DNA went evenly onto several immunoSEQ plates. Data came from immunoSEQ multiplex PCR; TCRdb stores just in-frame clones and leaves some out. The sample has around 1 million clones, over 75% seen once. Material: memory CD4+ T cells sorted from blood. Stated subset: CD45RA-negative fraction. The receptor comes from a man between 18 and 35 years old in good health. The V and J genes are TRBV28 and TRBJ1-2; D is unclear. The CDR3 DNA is TGTGCCAGCAGTTCGCACCTGGACTATGGCTACACCTTC. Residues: CASSSHLDYGYTF.